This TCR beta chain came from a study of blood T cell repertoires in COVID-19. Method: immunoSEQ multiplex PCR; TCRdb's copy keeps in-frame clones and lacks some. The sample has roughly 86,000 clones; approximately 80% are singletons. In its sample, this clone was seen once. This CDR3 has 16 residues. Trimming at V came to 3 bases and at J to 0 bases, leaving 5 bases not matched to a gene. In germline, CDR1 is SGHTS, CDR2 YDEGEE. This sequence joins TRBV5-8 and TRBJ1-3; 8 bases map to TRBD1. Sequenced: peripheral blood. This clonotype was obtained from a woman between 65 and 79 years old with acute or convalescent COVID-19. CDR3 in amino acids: CASSYTGGSSGNTIYF. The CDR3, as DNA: TGTGCCAGCAGCTATACAGGGGGTAGCTCTGGAAACACCATATATTTT.